The clone carrying this TCR beta chain was found once. The antigen is not known. Amplified TCR beta CDR3 regions were obtained using RNA transcripts as template. The workflow started with a first-round RT-PCR run with HTBI primers and then moved on to a second-round multiplex PCR. TCRdb reprocessed the multiplex PCR reads via MiXCR and lists one record per CDR3 protein. The sample gives 500,000 to 800,000 distinct CDR3 sequences, just over 40% of which show up once; about 3.3% is in the top ten. Germline V gives CDR1 MNHNS, CDR2 SASEGT. V was pared by 5 bases and J by 8 bases, with 16 bases of the junction left unmatched. This CDR3 is built from 18 residues. What supplied the PBMCs was 10 ml of fresh peripheral blood. These data belong to a study of Graves' ophthalmopathy and Graves' hyperthyroidism. General observations from the study: Blood was where most expanded thyroid clonotypes above 0.001 frequency also turned up. Using a 13-signature model, the authors split ophthalmopathy from stable hyperthyroidism, with roughly 91% sensitivity and approximately 84% specificity. Prediction of ophthalmopathy progression reached around 71% sensitivity and about 72% specificity.

Sequencing was carried out using peripheral blood. This chain connects TRBV6-1 to TRBJ1-6; 9 bases fit TRBD1. The sequence was collected from an adult man with Graves' ophthalmopathy. The CDR3 loop reads CASSKPGQGSQADSPLHF. CDR3 bases: TGTGCCAGCAGTAAGCCGGGACAGGGAAGTCAAGCCGATTCACCCCTCCACTTT.